The 29 T cell receptor beta chains below were found in one sample sequenced in a study of spatial heterogeneity in lung cancer. Time point indicated: sample taken at primary tumor resection. TCRdb re-analysed the 5' RACE reads in MiXCR, keeping a single row per CDR3 protein. Of 10,000 to 11,000 distinct CDR3 sequences listed, 6.3% are singletons. The input for sequencing was PBMCs, taken at surgery. The receptors originated from a male donor with early-stage non-small cell lung cancer.

This clonotype is termed medium-sized (0.01 to 0.1%). The rearrangement links TRBV11-2 to TRBJ2-3; 8 bases are shared with TRBD1. CDR3 length: 14 amino acids. J was trimmed by 5 bases and V by 6 bases; bases with no gene match: 7. Looked up from germline, CDR1 is SGHAT and CDR2 is FQNNGV. The CDR3 loop is CASSLDRVLDTQYF. The CDR3 DNA sequence: TGTGCCAGCAGTCTGGACAGGGTGTTAGATACGCAGTATTTT.

This clonotype was seen at least ten times. J is TRBJ2-3 and V is TRBV5-5; no clear D gene. Trimming stripped 0 bases from V and 3 bases from J, with 14 bases between. This CDR3 spans 16 amino acids. CDR1 and CDR2 from the germline V gene are SGHKS and YYEKEE (reference sequence). The CDR3 here is CASSLADPLPTDTQYF. The CDR3 DNA follows: TGTGCCAGCAGCTTGGCCGACCCTCTCCCGACAGATACGCAGTATTTT.

This clonotype was seen more than once but under ten times. CDR3 residues: CSARVGRYQETQYF. The CDR3 coding sequence is TGCAGTGCTAGAGTCGGGAGATACCAAGAGACCCAGTACTTC. This chain uses TRBV20-1 with TRBJ2-5, with a weak D call TRBD2 (6 bases). With 1 base removed from V and 0 bases from J, the gap between germline ends came to 9 bases. The CDR3 length is 14 residues. Germline V gene lookup returns CDR1 DFQATT and CDR2 SNEGSKA (reference sequence).

This clonotype is classed as medium-sized. The rearrangement uses TRBV7-2 and TRBJ2-5; D assignment may be TRBD1 or TRBD2 (7 bases each). The CDR3 loop spans 14 amino acids. Germline assignment: CDR1 SGHTA and CDR2 FQGNSA. Trimming stripped 8 bases from V and 2 bases from J, with 15 bases between. CDR3 bases: TGTGCCAGCCAGGCAGGGGGGGCACAAGAGACCCAGTACTTC. Residues: CASQAGGAQETQYF. The full variable domain, with the rest looked up from reference TRBV7-2 and TRBJ2-5, is GAGVSQSPSNKVTEKGKDVELRCDPISGHTALYWYRQSLGQGLEFLIYFQGNSAPDKSGLPSDRFSAERTGGSVSTLTIQRTQQEDSAVYLCASQAGGAQETQYFGPGTRLLVL.

This clonotype was detected a few times. The gene calls are TRBV10-2 and TRBJ2-7, with 9 bases that match TRBD1. CDR3 length equals 15 residues. Germline lookup yields CDR1 WSHSY and CDR2 SAAADI. V was clipped by 3 bases and J by 0 bases; unmatched bases: 3. CDR3 sequence reads: CASSDEQGASYEQYF. The CDR3 DNA sequence: TGCGCCAGCAGTGACGAACAGGGGGCCTCCTACGAGCAGTACTTC.

V gene TRBV7-2 combines with J gene TRBJ2-7; D may be TRBD1 (7 bases). Looked up from germline, CDR1 is SGHTA and CDR2 is FQGNSA. Trimming pared 3 bases from V and 2 bases from J, leaving 11 bases between. CDR3 size: 14 residues. This chain's CDR3 is CASSFGGGPYEQYF. The CDR3 coding sequence is TGTGCCAGCAGCTTTGGAGGGGGCCCCTACGAGCAGTACTTC.

This clonotype has more than one count but fewer than ten. The chain is built from TRBV7-2 and TRBJ1-5, with D perhaps TRBD1 (6 bases). Looked up from germline, CDR1 is SGHTA and CDR2 is FQGNSA. The V end lost 1 base, the J end lost 4 bases, and 8 bases lay between the germline ends. The CDR3 is 14 residues long. The CDR3 here is CASSLVQGNQPQHF. The CDR3 coding sequence is TGTGCCAGCAGCTTAGTCCAGGGGAATCAGCCCCAGCATTTT.

This clonotype qualifies as medium-sized. DNA of the CDR3: TGTGCCAGCAGCGTACAGGGGGAGACCTACGAGCAGTACTTC. Protein sequence: CASSVQGETYEQYF. The chain employs TRBV14 and TRBJ2-7; the match to TRBD1 covers 8 bases. Germline V lookup: CDR1 SGHDN, CDR2 FVKESK. The CDR3 loop spans 14 amino acids. V lost 5 bases and J lost 2; bases outside the gene matches: 5.

The sample holds many counts of this clonotype. The V and J genes are TRBV29-1 and TRBJ1-1; weak D call: TRBD1 (5 bases). This CDR3 comprises 15 residues. CDR1 is SQVTM and CDR2 is ANQGSEA in the germline V gene. V lost 7 bases, J lost 0 bases, and 18 bases lay in between. The CDR3 is CSEIPGLGMNTEAFF. Written as DNA, the CDR3 is TGCAGCGAGATTCCGGGACTGGGAATGAACACTGAAGCTTTCTTT.

This clonotype is medium-sized (0.01 to 0.1%). The chain combines TRBV2 with TRBJ2-5; D is tentatively TRBD1 or TRBD2 (5 bases each). The CDR3 length is 14 residues. Per the germline V gene, CDR1 is SNHLY and CDR2 is FYNNEI. Trimming shortened V by 2 bases and J by 14 bases, and 21 bases separated the two germline ends. The CDR3 sequence: CASSETRGTTRDYF. The CDR3 DNA follows: TGTGCCAGCAGTGAAACTAGAGGTACAACCAGGGACTACTTC.

This clonotype was counted ten times or more. This chain uses TRBV7-3 with TRBJ1-6; 7 bases align to TRBD1. Germline V gene data show CDR1 as SGHTA and CDR2 as FQGTGA. J was trimmed by 6 bases and V by 4 bases; bases with no gene match: 3. The CDR3 runs 14 residues. The CDR3 spells CASSSGQFNSPLHF. The CDR3 DNA reads TGTGCCAGCAGCTCGGGACAGTTTAATTCACCCCTCCACTTT.

This clonotype was recorded many times. The V call is TRBV5-1, the J call TRBJ1-1; TRBD1 might be the D (5 bases). Trimming took off 2 bases at V and 5 bases at J, with 13 bases between the two ends. The V gene's germline CDR1 is SGHRS and CDR2 YFSETQ. The CDR3 is 14 amino acids. CDR3 sequence: CASSFRASGTEAFF. CDR3 DNA sequence: TGCGCCAGCAGCTTTCGGGCGTCAGGGACTGAAGCTTTCTTT.

This clonotype was counted at least ten times. The CDR3 reads CASSLVGENYNEQFF. The CDR3, as DNA: TGCGCCAGCAGCTTGGTAGGGGAGAACTACAATGAGCAGTTCTTC. This rearrangement joins TRBV5-1 to TRBJ2-1, with D possibly being TRBD1 or TRBD2 (5 bases each). Trimming removed 0 bases from V and 3 bases from J, with 10 bases in between. Germline CDR1 SGHRS, CDR2 YFSETQ. This CDR3 comprises 15 residues.

This clonotype has at least ten counts. This chain connects TRBV28 to TRBJ2-7; the match to TRBD1 covers 7 bases. Germline CDR1 reads MDHEN; CDR2 reads SYDVKM. The CDR3 contains 15 residues. V lost 6 bases and J lost 7; bases outside the gene matches: 15. CDR3 in DNA: TGTGCCAGCAGCTTAGGAACTACAGGGGCTCGGGAGCAGTACTTC. The encoded protein is CASSLGTTGAREQYF.

This clonotype was found many times. The chain's CDR3 is CASSRYDNEQFF. CDR3 DNA sequence: TGTGCCAGCAGCCGATATGACAATGAGCAGTTCTTC. The genes are TRBV6-1 and TRBJ2-1; no clear D gene. The CDR3 is 12 amino acids. V was cut by 6 bases and J by 5 bases, with 8 bases left in between. Germline CDR1 reads MNHNS; CDR2 reads SASEGT.

This clonotype is medium-sized in the sample. The DNA of the CDR3 is TGTGCCAGCAGCCGTCGACCGGGCCCGGAGGAGCAGTTCTTC. This gives the protein CASSRRPGPEEQFF. The chain recombines TRBV11-2 with TRBJ2-1; no firm D call. This CDR3 is built from 14 residues. CDR1 and CDR2 from the germline V gene are SGHAT and FQNNGV. Trimming shortened V by 5 bases and J by 10 bases, and 18 bases separated the two germline ends.

This clonotype is termed medium-sized. The rearrangement joins TRBV4-3 to TRBJ1-3; D uncertain. The CDR3 runs 16 residues. Germline CDR1 reads LGHNA; CDR2 reads YSLEER. V dropped 0 bases and J dropped 0 bases, with 9 bases sitting between them. CDR3 protein: CASSQDLPSSGNTIYF. The CDR3, as DNA: TGCGCCAGCAGCCAAGATCTGCCGAGCTCTGGAAACACCATATATTTT.

This clonotype was detected ten times or more. The chain is built from TRBV27 and TRBJ2-7, with 8 bases identical to TRBD1. Germline V gene sequence: CDR1 MNHEY, CDR2 SMNVEV (reference sequence). The CDR3 contains 14 residues. V was clipped by 5 bases and J by 3 bases; unmatched bases: 6. CDR3 protein: CASSPKGTGYEQYF. The DNA of the CDR3 is TGTGCCAGCAGTCCTAAAGGGACAGGCTACGAGCAGTACTTC.

This clonotype is medium-sized (0.01 to 0.1%) in the sample. The chain joins TRBV29-1 to TRBJ2-5, with a tentative D call TRBD1 (6 bases). The CDR3 runs 14 residues. Germline V lookup: CDR1 SQVTM, CDR2 ANQGSEA. With 4 bases removed from V and 2 bases from J, the gap between germline ends came to 14 bases. In nucleotides, the CDR3 is TGCAGCGTTGGAGGGACATCAAAACAAGAGACCCAGTACTTC. Translated: CSVGGTSKQETQYF.

This clonotype came up many times. The chain joins TRBV6-1 to TRBJ2-6, with D uncertain. Germline CDR1 is MNHNS and CDR2 is SASEGT. V was clipped by 4 bases and J by 0 bases, with 7 bases between them. The CDR3 totals 15 residues. The CDR3 bases are TGTGCCAGCAGTGGACAAAACTCTGGGGCCAACGTCCTGACTTTC. Its protein is CASSGQNSGANVLTF.

Ten or more counts support this clonotype. The chain recombines TRBV29-1 with TRBJ2-7; D remains ambiguous. CDR1 is SQVTM, CDR2 ANQGSEA, per germline. The ends were cut back, 4 bases at V and 1 base at J, with 11 bases in the middle. The CDR3 spans 13 residues. In DNA form, the CDR3 reads TGCAGCGTTGGATTAACAGATTCCTACGAGCAGTACTTC. It encodes CSVGLTDSYEQYF.

This clonotype is medium-sized within its sample. This chain uses TRBV5-1 with TRBJ2-7; D is ambiguous. The germline CDR1 and CDR2 sequences are SGHRS and YFSETQ. Trimming removed 4 bases at V and 3 bases at J, with 14 bases between. This CDR3 contains 14 residues. CDR3 DNA sequence: TGCGCCAGCAGCCAGGCCGGGTCGAACTACGAGCAGTACTTC. It codes for CASSQAGSNYEQYF.

This clonotype was counted ten times or more. CDR3 nucleotides: TGTGCCAGCAGTGAAGCGCGGGAGCCCCACGAGCAGTACTTC. Translated, it gives CASSEAREPHEQYF. The rearrangement uses TRBV6-1 and TRBJ2-7; 7 bases match TRBD2. The junction had 4 bases not matched to a gene; V was cut back by 0 bases and J by 5 bases. The germline gives CDR1 MNHNS, CDR2 SASEGT. The CDR3 runs 14 residues.

A few counts support this clonotype. The CDR3 sequence is CASSPWASQETQYF. The CDR3 DNA sequence: TGTGCCAGCAGCCCTTGGGCCAGCCAAGAGACCCAGTACTTC. The rearrangement joins TRBV3-1 to TRBJ2-5; no reliable D call. Germline CDR1 and CDR2: LGHDT and YNNKEL (reference sequence). The CDR3 contains 14 residues. V gave up 4 bases and J gave up 1 base, with 10 bases separating them.

This clonotype was recorded at least ten times. The CDR3 DNA sequence: TGCGCCAGCAGCCCTAGCGGAACCTACAATGAGCAGTTCTTC. It translates to CASSPSGTYNEQFF. The chain carries TRBV4-1 and TRBJ2-1; 7 nucleotides match TRBD2. V lost 4 bases, J lost 2 bases, and 2 bases stayed unmatched. The germline CDR1 and CDR2 sequences are MGHRA and YSYEKL. The CDR3 length is 14 residues.

Concerning this clonotype itself: A read error may account for a junction end that differs from germline. The chain carries TRBV7-8 and TRBJ2-3, with a possible D match to TRBD2 (6 bases). The CDR3 has 15 residues. Germline CDR1 is SGHVS and CDR2 is FQNEAQ. The CDR3: CANSLGRTSTDTQYF. In DNA form, the CDR3 reads TGTGCCAACAGCTTAGGGAGGACTAGCACAGATACGCAGTATTTT. Filled out from reference TRBV7-8 and TRBJ2-3, the complete variable domain reads GAGVSQSPRYKVAKRGQDVALRCDPISGHVSLFWYQQALGQGPEFLTYFQNEAQLDKSGLPSDRFFAERPEGSVSTLKIQRTQQEDSAVYLCANSLGRTSTDTQYFGPGTRLTVL.

Sample share makes this clonotype medium-sized. The V call is TRBV7-9, the J call TRBJ2-1; the D gene is possibly TRBD2 (7 bases). Germline V gene sequence: CDR1 SEHNR, CDR2 FQNEAQ (reference sequence). This CDR3 has 13 amino acids. With 5 bases removed from V and 11 bases from J, the gap between germline ends came to 16 bases. The DNA of the CDR3 is TGTGCCAGCAGCCCATACGAGGGGGGGAAGCAGTTCTTC. Translated, it gives CASSPYEGGKQFF. Combining the CDR3 with reference TRBV7-9 and TRBJ2-1 gives the whole variable domain DTGVSQNPRHKITKRGQNVTFRCDPISEHNRLYWYRQTLGQGPEFLTYFQNEAQLEKSRLLSDRFSAERPKGSFSTLEIQRTEQGDSAMYLCASSPYEGGKQFFGPGTRLTVL.

Ten or more counts support this clonotype. The V call is TRBV4-1, the J call TRBJ2-7; 11 nucleotides match TRBD2. The germline V gene has CDR1 MGHRA and CDR2 YSYEKL. Trimming at V came to 4 bases and at J to 3 bases, leaving 5 bases not matched to a gene. This CDR3 contains 15 residues. The CDR3 nucleotides are TGCGCCAGCAGCCTAAATAGCGGGAGGGTCTACGAGCAGTACTTC. This sequence encodes CASSLNSGRVYEQYF.

Note on this clonotype: Relative to the germline gene, one junction end is altered; a read error may explain this. This chain joins TRBV3-1 and TRBJ2-7; D might be TRBD2 (6 bases). Per the germline V gene, CDR1 is LGHDT and CDR2 is YNNKEL (reference sequence). The CDR3 has 16 residues. The CDR3 bases are TGTGCCAGCAGCCAAGATGAAATCGGGAGTGGCTACGGGCAGTACTTC. It is translated as CASSQDEIGSGYGQYF.